What follows are 28 T cell receptor beta chains derived from one specimen sequenced in a study of T cells in Graves' hyperthyroidism and ophthalmopathy. Researchers took RNA transcripts and amplified the TCR beta CDR3 regions from them. RT-PCR in the first round (using the HTBI primer set) targeted the TCR CDR3. TCRdb analysed the multiplex PCR reads with MiXCR anew, one entry per CDR3 protein. Here the sample spans about 720,000 distinct CDR3 sequences, roughly a sixth being singletons. The specimen sequenced was blood. The source of these receptors is a woman between 50 and 59 years old with Graves' hyperthyroidism that later progressed to Graves' ophthalmopathy.

This clonotype was seen only a few times. This chain joins TRBV29-1 and TRBJ1-1; no firm D call. Deletions cut 0 bases from V and 1 base from J, with 9 bases between. This CDR3 is built from 14 residues. Per the germline V gene, CDR1 is SQVTM and CDR2 is ANQGSEA. In DNA form, the CDR3 reads TGCAGCGTTGAAGATTCCGACACGAACACTGAAGCTTTCTTT. It is translated as CSVEDSDTNTEAFF.

This clonotype was seen ten or more times. V usage is TRBV20-1 and J usage is TRBJ1-4; D is perhaps TRBD1 (6 bases). The CDR3 has 16 amino acids. The germline gives CDR1 DFQATT, CDR2 SNEGSKA (reference sequence). V was clipped by 0 bases and J by 3 bases, with 14 bases between them. The CDR3, as DNA: TGCAGTGCTAGAGAGGGGGCTAGTGGAGCTAATGAAAAACTGTTTTTT. Protein: CSAREGASGANEKLFF.

This clonotype was observed a few times. CDR3 residues: CASSVPATISYNEQFF. In nucleotides, the CDR3 is TGTGCCAGCAGTGTCCCAGCGACCATCTCCTACAATGAGCAGTTCTTC. This chain joins TRBV14 and TRBJ2-1, with D unclear. Between the trimmed V and J ends, which lost 6 bases and 0 bases, there was a span of 15 bases. Per germline, CDR1 SGHDN and CDR2 FVKESK. This CDR3 is built from 16 residues.

This clonotype has a handful of counts. This chain joins TRBV5-1 and TRBJ1-1; D is possibly TRBD1 (6 bases). Between the trimmed V and J ends, which lost 3 bases and 6 bases, there was a span of 18 bases. The CDR3 spans 15 residues. Germline-derived CDR1 and CDR2 are SGHRS and YFSETQ. The CDR3: CASSWTAGAGAEAFF. The CDR3 region has the DNA TGCGCCAGCAGCTGGACCGCGGGGGCGGGCGCTGAAGCTTTCTTT.

The chain uses TRBV6-1 and TRBJ1-2; tentative D call: TRBD1 (5 bases). Germline V gives CDR1 MNHNS, CDR2 SASEGT. V was clipped by 6 bases and J by 5 bases, with 16 bases between them. The CDR3 spans 14 residues. In DNA, the CDR3 is TGTGCCAGCAGCGCGCAGGGACTCCTGTATGGCTACACCTTC. Translated: CASSAQGLLYGYTF.

This clonotype was seen repeatedly, ten times or more. The CDR3 DNA is TGTGCCAGCAGCTCGGCCGGGCGGGGGGCATACAATGAGCAGTTCTTC. It codes for CASSSAGRGAYNEQFF. The V and J genes are TRBV5-6 and TRBJ2-1, with 8 bases matching TRBD2. CDR3 size: 16 residues. CDR1 and CDR2 from the germline V gene are SGHDT and YYEEEE. Trimming at V came to 3 bases and at J to 4 bases, leaving 9 bases not matched to a gene.

This clonotype was observed many times. The genes are TRBV6-8 and TRBJ1-1, with D unclear. Germline-derived CDR1 and CDR2 are MNHGY and SAAAGT. Trimming removed 4 bases from V and 9 bases from J, with 18 bases in between. CDR3 length: 14 residues. The CDR3 DNA follows: TGTGCCAGCAGTTTGGCAGTGATGAGGAAGAAAGCTTTCTTT. It is translated as CASSLAVMRKKAFF.

On this clonotype itself: A read error is likely here: a far larger clone is one base away. This is likely a read error, given that the CDR3 carries no conserved phenylalanine or tryptophan at its end. V and J are TRBV12-3 or TRBV12-4 and TRBJ1-1; no definite D call. Trimming cost V 1 base and J 7 bases, with 10 bases left between them. The length of the CDR3 is 13 residues. The CDR3: CASSLGAGFEAFL. In DNA, the CDR3 is TGTGCCAGCAGTTTAGGGGCAGGATTTGAAGCTTTCCTT.

The genes are TRBV10-3 and TRBJ1-3, with 9 bases matching TRBD1. V lost 2 bases, J lost 3 bases, and 8 bases stayed unmatched. The germline V gene has CDR1 ENHRY and CDR2 SYGVKD. The CDR3 runs 17 residues. The CDR3 DNA is TGTGCCATCAGTGAGCCGACTACAGGGGGCTTTGGAAACACCATATATTTT. This codes for CAISEPTTGGFGNTIYF.

This clonotype was picked up many times. This sequence joins TRBV9 and TRBJ2-5, with D maybe TRBD2 (6 bases). From germline, CDR1 is SGDLS and CDR2 YYNGEE. This CDR3 has 14 residues. Trimming removed 0 bases from V and 0 bases from J, with 6 bases in between. The CDR3 sequence: CASSVAGDQETQYF. The CDR3 coding sequence is TGTGCCAGCAGCGTAGCGGGGGACCAAGAGACCCAGTACTTC. Using reference TRBV9 and TRBJ2-5 for the parts outside the CDR3, the full variable domain is DSGVTQTPKHLITATGQRVTLRCSPRSGDLSVYWYQQSLDQGLQFLIQYYNGEERAKGNILERFSAQQFPDLHSELNLSSLELGDSALYFCASSVAGDQETQYFGPGTRLLVL.

The V call is TRBV6-2 or TRBV6-3, the J call TRBJ1-1; D is undetermined. This CDR3 is built from 11 residues. The germline V gene has CDR1 MNHEY and CDR2 SVGEGT. V lost 10 bases to trimming and J lost 11 bases, with 17 bases between them. CDR3 sequence: CATLSGGDAFF. The CDR3 DNA sequence: TGTGCCACCCTTTCGGGCGGCGACGCTTTCTTT.

There are a few counts of this clonotype. This chain joins TRBV2 and TRBJ1-4; 8 bases are shared with TRBD1. Germline CDR1 and CDR2: SNHLY and FYNNEI. V was pared by 6 bases and J by 0 bases, with 6 bases of the junction left unmatched. The CDR3 loop spans 16 amino acids. CDR3 nucleotides: TGTGCCAGCAGACGGGACAGGAGTTCAACTAATGAAAAACTGTTTTTT. Encoded protein: CASRRDRSSTNEKLFF.

This clonotype has only a few counts. The chain joins TRBV11-3 to TRBJ2-4; D possibly matches TRBD1 or TRBD2 (6 bases each). The germline V gene has CDR1 SGHNT and CDR2 YENEEA. Trimming stripped 6 bases from V and 5 bases from J, with 14 bases between. CDR3 length equals 14 residues. The CDR3 sequence: CASSPGGAQNIQYF. CDR3 coding DNA: TGTGCCAGCAGTCCCGGGGGCGCCCAAAACATTCAGTACTTC. Looking up the rest from reference TRBV11-3 and TRBJ2-4 gives the full variable domain: EAGVVQSPRYKIIEKKQPVAFWCNPISGHNTLYWYLQNLGQGPELLIRYENEEAVDDSQLPKDRFSAERLKGVDSTLKIQPAELGDSAVYLCASSPGGAQNIQYFGAGTRLSVL.

The chain recombines TRBV20-1 with TRBJ2-1; 8 positions agree with TRBD2. Trimming cost V 1 base and J 4 bases; bases outside gene matches: 3. The CDR3 covers 14 residues. CDR1 is DFQATT, CDR2 SNEGSKA, per germline (reference sequence). The chain's CDR3 is CSARVAGIYNEQFF. The DNA of the CDR3 is TGCAGTGCTAGAGTAGCGGGGATATACAATGAGCAGTTCTTC.

The J gene is TRBJ1-2, the V gene TRBV19; 7 nucleotides agree with TRBD1. The length of the CDR3 is 15 residues. Germline trimming cut 3 bases from V and 0 bases from J; bases unmatched to any gene: 4. CDR1 and CDR2 from the germline V gene are LNHDA and SQIVND (reference sequence). CDR3 sequence reads: CASSIGTAANYGYTF. In nucleotides, the CDR3 is TGTGCCAGTAGTATCGGGACAGCGGCTAACTATGGCTACACCTTC.

At least ten counts were recorded for this clonotype. V and J are TRBV6-1 and TRBJ2-6; TRBD1 agrees at 10 bases. Germline CDR1 reads MNHNS; CDR2 reads SASEGT. The junction had 17 bases not matched to a gene; V was cut back by 11 bases and J by 1 base. The CDR3 loop spans 19 amino acids. CDR3 sequence: CAGQLGFGTGVSGANVLTF. DNA for the CDR3: TGTGCCGGACAATTGGGGTTCGGGACAGGGGTTTCTGGGGCCAACGTCCTGACTTTC.

The chain combines TRBV15 with TRBJ1-1; TRBD1 might be the D (5 bases). Germline loops: CDR1 LNHNV, CDR2 YYDKDF (reference sequence). This CDR3 contains 14 residues. V shed 0 bases and J shed 4 bases, with 9 bases lying between them. The CDR3 DNA follows: TGTGCCACCAGCAGAGATCCCCAGGGCACTGAAGCTTTCTTT. It encodes CATSRDPQGTEAFF.

The chain links TRBV20-1 to TRBJ2-1; D is unclear. This CDR3 is built from 13 residues. Germline CDR1 is DFQATT and CDR2 is SNEGSKA (reference sequence). The germline V and J ends were trimmed by 0 bases and 7 bases, with 10 bases remaining between them. The CDR3 region has the DNA TGCAGTGCTAGAGACCTCAGGAGAAATGAGCAGTTCTTC. It codes for CSARDLRRNEQFF.

Ten or more counts support this clonotype. The chain couples TRBV12-3 or TRBV12-4 to TRBJ2-7; no clear D gene. V lost 6 bases to trimming and J lost 1 base, with 13 bases between them. This CDR3 has 14 amino acids. The CDR3 coding sequence is TGTGCCAGCAGCGCTGGGCTTTATTCCTACGAGCAGTACTTC. It codes for CASSAGLYSYEQYF.

The chain has TRBV27 and TRBJ2-6; TRBD1 matches 7 bases. V was clipped by 10 bases and J by 4 bases; unmatched bases: 13. CDR1 and CDR2 (germline): MNHEY, SMNVEV (reference sequence). This CDR3 comprises 16 residues. CDR3 DNA: TGTGCCACCAAGAATCCGACAGGGTCCGGGGCCAACGTCCTGACTTTC. Translation gives CATKNPTGSGANVLTF.

This clonotype has a count of ten or more. The V and J genes are TRBV9 and TRBJ2-5, with TRBD2 identical over 12 bases. The CDR3 runs to 18 residues. The germline V gene has CDR1 SGDLS and CDR2 YYNGEE. After removal of 0 bases from V and 2 bases from J, the junction contained 8 bases not matched to a gene. Here the CDR3 reads CASSVDSGLAGGQETQYF. CDR3 nucleotide sequence: TGTGCCAGCAGCGTAGATAGCGGCCTAGCGGGGGGGCAAGAGACCCAGTACTTC.

Only a few counts were recorded for this clonotype. The rearrangement uses TRBV20-1 and TRBJ2-1; D remains unclear. The CDR3 has 13 residues. Germline values: CDR1 DFQATT, CDR2 SNEGSKA (reference sequence). V shed 0 bases and J shed 0 bases, with 3 bases lying between them. The CDR3 loop reads CSAREASYNEQFF. CDR3 DNA: TGCAGTGCTAGAGAGGCCTCCTACAATGAGCAGTTCTTC.

This chain links TRBV29-1 with TRBJ2-3; D is uncertain. Deletions cut 4 bases from V and 3 bases from J, with 8 bases between. CDR3 length equals 12 residues. Per the germline V gene, CDR1 is SQVTM and CDR2 is ANQGSEA. The CDR3 is CSVVVWTDTQYF. As DNA, the CDR3 is TGCAGCGTTGTCGTTTGGACAGATACGCAGTATTTT.

This clonotype was seen at least ten times. The CDR3 is CASSYGVLGSYEQYF. CDR3 nucleotides: TGTGCCAGCAGTTACGGGGTTCTCGGATCCTACGAGCAGTACTTC. The V and J genes are TRBV6-5 and TRBJ2-7; no clear D. Trimming left V 2 bases short and J 1 base short, with 12 bases between. CDR1 and CDR2 from the germline V gene are MNHEY and SVGAGI. CDR3 length equals 15 residues.

The chain carries TRBV5-4 and TRBJ2-1, with TRBD1 identical over 8 bases. The V gene end was trimmed by 4 bases and the J gene end by 0 bases; junction bases not matched to a gene: 9. Germline CDR1 reads SGHNT; CDR2 reads YYREEE (reference sequence). The CDR3 has 17 residues. The CDR3 reads CASSQTRTGSSYNEQFF. CDR3 coding DNA: TGTGCCAGCAGCCAAACCCGGACAGGGAGCTCCTACAATGAGCAGTTCTTC.

In the case of this clonotype: Possible read error: a much larger clone is one base away. Lacking the conserved final phenylalanine or tryptophan, this CDR3 likely reflects a read error. This CDR3 is CASRLGQGARQPQHL. In DNA form, the CDR3 reads TGTGCCAGCAGGCTGGGACAGGGGGCGCGGCAGCCCCAGCATCTT. This chain joins TRBV2 and TRBJ1-5, with 12 bases aligning to TRBD1. CDR1 is SNHLY and CDR2 is FYNNEI in the germline V gene. The junction had 7 bases not matched to a gene; V was cut back by 6 bases and J by 7 bases. The CDR3 is 15 amino acids.

This clonotype was detected ten times or more. The chain recombines TRBV3-1 with TRBJ2-2; no reliable D call. The V end was cut by 3 bases, the J end by 0 bases, with 5 bases between. The CDR3 is 14 amino acids. From germline, CDR1 is LGHDT and CDR2 YNNKEL (reference sequence). In DNA, the CDR3 is TGTGCCAGCAGCCAGTTTGCGAACACCGGGGAGCTGTTTTTT. It encodes CASSQFANTGELFF.

This clonotype was counted ten times or more. The chain is built from TRBV20-1 and TRBJ2-7; TRBD1 agrees at 7 bases. The CDR3 contains 12 residues. Germline trimming cut 4 bases from V and 3 bases from J; bases unmatched to any gene: 3. The germline V gene encodes CDR1 DFQATT and CDR2 SNEGSKA (reference sequence). The CDR3 region is CSATDRNYEQYF. CDR3 DNA sequence: TGCAGTGCTACGGACAGGAACTACGAGCAGTACTTC.